What follows describes a single T cell receptor (beta chain). Data came from immunoSEQ multiplex PCR; TCRdb stores just in-frame clones and leaves some out. The sample carries a few million clones, approximately 90% recorded once. This sample stems from a study of shared clonotypes between healthy human individuals. This sequence originates from a man aged 18 to 35 in good health. What was sequenced was naive CD4+ T cells sorted from blood. Subset noted: CD45RA+ positively selected.

The CDR3 DNA reads TGTGCCAGTAGAGGCAAAGGGGGCCCCTACGAGCAGTACTTC. Translation: CASRGKGGPYEQYF. V usage is TRBV19 and J usage is TRBJ2-7, with 7 bases fitting TRBD1. Looked up from germline, CDR1 is LNHDA and CDR2 is SQIVND (reference sequence). The CDR3 is made up of 14 amino acids. J gave up 2 bases and V 6 bases, and 7 bases lay outside the gene matches.